Listed below are T cell receptor beta chains from one sample, sequenced in a study of yellow fever vaccine responses in identical twins. Each CDR3 protein is one row after TCRdb ran MiXCR on the RT-PCR reads. The sample carries about 13,000 distinct CDR3 sequences, about 83% recorded once. The sequenced sample was T cells from blood (PBMCs), unsorted or a sorted subset (not recorded which), obtained before or after yellow fever vaccination (not recorded which). These receptor sequences come from a woman aged 18-35 years who received the yellow fever vaccine. Both conserved end residues are part of each CDR3. D genes are given only for firm matches. The size field is filled for only some rows; it gives once, few, many or a size class.

D	J	V	size	CDR3	DNA
TRBD2	TRBJ2-1	TRBV7-3	-	CASTLGPGLAVSYNEQFF	TGTGCCAGCACCCTCGGGCCGGGACTAGCGGTTTCCTACAATGAGCAGTTCTTC
-	TRBJ2-1	TRBV6-4	-	CASSDNDRSSYNEQFF	TGTGCCAGCAGTGACAACGACCGGAGCTCCTACAATGAGCAGTTCTTC
TRBD2	TRBJ2-1	TRBV7-3	-	CASSRTSGGYNEQFF	TGTGCCAGCAGCCGGACTAGCGGGGGGTACAATGAGCAGTTCTTC
TRBD1	TRBJ2-3	TRBV7-9	once	CASSPGDRGFLDTQYF	TGTGCCAGCAGCCCTGGGGACAGGGGGTTTTTAGATACGCAGTATTTT
-	TRBJ2-1	TRBV2	-	CASSDGPINEQFF	TGTGCCAGCAGTGATGGTCCAATCAATGAGCAGTTCTTC
-	TRBJ2-7	TRBV19	-	CASSWGKYEQYF	TGTGCCAGTAGTTGGGGCAAATACGAGCAGTACTTC
-	TRBJ1-1	TRBV4-3	-	CASSQGVFSRNTEAFF	TGCGCCAGCAGCCAAGGTGTGTTTAGCCGGAACACTGAAGCTTTCTTT
-	TRBJ2-1	TRBV23-1	-	CASSQSRRIEQFF	TGCGCCAGCAGTCAATCGAGGAGGATTGAGCAGTTCTTC
TRBD2	TRBJ2-1	TRBV11-1	-	CASSPSETSIYNEQFF	TGTGCCAGCAGCCCCTCAGAGACTAGCATATACAATGAGCAGTTCTTC
-	TRBJ2-7	TRBV6-2/TRBV6-3	-	CASSYTLRDNSRYEQYF	TGTGCCAGCAGTTACACGCTCCGGGACAACTCACGATACGAGCAGTACTTC
TRBD1	TRBJ2-6	TRBV6-1	-	CASSGQGDGANVLTF	TGTGCCAGCAGTGGACAGGGGGATGGGGCCAACGTCCTGACTTTC
-	TRBJ2-3	TRBV7-9	-	CASRPGGRGSTDTQYF	TGTGCCAGCAGACCTGGAGGCCGGGGTAGCACAGATACGCAGTATTTT
TRBD1	TRBJ2-1	TRBV13	-	CASGDRAYNEQFF	TGTGCCAGCGGGGACAGGGCGTACAATGAGCAGTTCTTC
-	TRBJ2-7	TRBV7-2	-	CASKDTPTNYEQYF	TGTGCCAGCAAAGACACCCCGACGAACTACGAGCAGTACTTC
-	TRBJ2-5	TRBV12-3/TRBV12-4	few	CASSFQETQYF	TGTGCCAGCAGTTTCCAAGAGACCCAGTACTTC
-	TRBJ1-1	TRBV5-5	-	CATTDMNTEAFF	TGTGCCACCACAGACATGAACACTGAAGCTTTCTTT
-	TRBJ2-7	TRBV29-1	-	CSVGSGSSYEQYF	TGCAGCGTTGGGTCAGGGAGCTCCTACGAGCAGTACTTC
-	TRBJ2-3	TRBV29-1	-	CSAGTDTQYF	TGCAGCGCAGGCACAGATACGCAGTATTTT
-	TRBJ2-2	TRBV11-3	once	CASSLGGALTRGELFF	TGTGCCAGCAGCTTAGGGGGGGCCCTCACTAGGGGGGAGCTGTTTTTT
-	TRBJ2-7	TRBV7-6	-	CASSAGQGNYEQYF	TGTGCCAGCAGCGCCGGCCAAGGGAACTACGAGCAGTACTTC
-	TRBJ1-1	TRBV5-8	-	CASSSPLGGGNTEAFF	TGTGCCAGCAGCTCTCCTTTGGGTGGGGGGAACACTGAAGCTTTCTTT
-	TRBJ2-2	TRBV25-1	-	CATQWGIGELFF	TGTGCCACCCAGTGGGGGATCGGGGAGCTGTTTTTT
-	TRBJ2-1	TRBV7-9	-	CAIPGGPYNEQFF	TGCGCAATTCCCGGGGGGCCCTACAATGAGCAGTTCTTC
TRBD2	TRBJ2-1	TRBV11-3	few	CASSLGLAGEDEQFF	TGTGCCAGCAGCTTAGGCCTAGCGGGAGAAGATGAGCAGTTCTTC
TRBD2	TRBJ2-1	TRBV30	-	CAWAIAGDYNEQFF	TGTGCCTGGGCTATAGCGGGAGACTACAATGAGCAGTTCTTC
TRBD2	TRBJ2-7	TRBV7-9	-	CALGGGGPHYEQYF	TGTGCCCTTGGTGGCGGGGGGCCTCACTACGAGCAGTACTTC
-	TRBJ1-6	TRBV5-5	-	CASSLFEASSYNSPLHF	TGTGCCAGCAGCTTATTCGAAGCTAGCTCCTATAATTCACCCCTCCACTTT
TRBD2	TRBJ2-7	TRBV5-1	-	CASSPGGVRDYEQYF	TGCGCCAGCAGCCCTGGGGGGGTGCGGGACTACGAGCAGTACTTC
TRBD2	TRBJ2-3	TRBV6-1	-	CASSTRPSGSTDTQYF	TGTGCCAGCAGCACCCGACCTAGCGGTAGCACAGATACGCAGTATTTT
-	TRBJ2-7	TRBV6-2/TRBV6-3	-	CASSYSMRDRLLYEQYF	TGTGCCAGCAGTTACTCGATGCGCGACAGGCTGTTGTACGAGCAGTACTTC
TRBD2	TRBJ2-1	TRBV6-5	-	CASSYVRGGDNEQFF	TGTGCCAGCAGTTACGTGCGGGGGGGCGACAATGAGCAGTTCTTC